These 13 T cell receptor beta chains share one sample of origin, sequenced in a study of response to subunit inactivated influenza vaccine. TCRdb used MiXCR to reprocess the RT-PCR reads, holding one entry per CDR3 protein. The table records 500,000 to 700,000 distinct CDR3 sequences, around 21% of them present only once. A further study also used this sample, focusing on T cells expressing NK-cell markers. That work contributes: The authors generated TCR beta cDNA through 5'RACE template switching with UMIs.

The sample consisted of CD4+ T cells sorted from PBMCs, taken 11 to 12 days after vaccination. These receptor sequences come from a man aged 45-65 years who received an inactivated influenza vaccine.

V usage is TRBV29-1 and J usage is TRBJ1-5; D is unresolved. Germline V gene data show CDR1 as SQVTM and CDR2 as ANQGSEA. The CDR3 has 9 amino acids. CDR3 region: CSCDQCQHF. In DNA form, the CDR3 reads TGCAGTTGCGATCAGTGCCAGCATTTT.

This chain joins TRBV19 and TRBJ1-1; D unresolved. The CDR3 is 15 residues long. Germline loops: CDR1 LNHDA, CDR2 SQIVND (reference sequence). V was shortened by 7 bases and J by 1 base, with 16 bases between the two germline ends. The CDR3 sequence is CASTPWVGANTEAFF. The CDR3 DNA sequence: TGTGCCAGTACCCCCTGGGTAGGAGCGAACACTGAAGCTTTCTTT.

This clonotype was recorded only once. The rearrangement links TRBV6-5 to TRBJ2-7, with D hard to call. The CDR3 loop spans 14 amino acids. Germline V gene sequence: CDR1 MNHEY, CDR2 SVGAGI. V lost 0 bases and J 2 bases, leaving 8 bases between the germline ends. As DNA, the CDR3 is TGTGCCAGCAGTTACTCACCACAAGCCTACGAGCAGTACTTC. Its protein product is CASSYSPQAYEQYF.

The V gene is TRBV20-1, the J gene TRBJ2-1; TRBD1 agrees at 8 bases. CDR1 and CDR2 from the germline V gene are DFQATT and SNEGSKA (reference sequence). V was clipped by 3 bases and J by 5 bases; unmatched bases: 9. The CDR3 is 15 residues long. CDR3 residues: CSARLPDRVNNEQFF. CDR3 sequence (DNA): TGCAGTGCTAGGCTGCCGGACAGGGTCAACAATGAGCAGTTCTTC.

The CDR3, as DNA: TGTGCCAGCAGCTTAAGTCAGGGGGCCGGCGAGACCCAGTACTTC. Amino acid sequence: CASSLSQGAGETQYF. J is TRBJ2-5 and V is TRBV7-9; 8 bases agree with TRBD1. CDR3 length: 15 amino acids. In germline, CDR1 is SEHNR, CDR2 FQNEAQ (reference sequence). Trimming at V came to 2 bases and at J to 5 bases, leaving 7 bases not matched to a gene.

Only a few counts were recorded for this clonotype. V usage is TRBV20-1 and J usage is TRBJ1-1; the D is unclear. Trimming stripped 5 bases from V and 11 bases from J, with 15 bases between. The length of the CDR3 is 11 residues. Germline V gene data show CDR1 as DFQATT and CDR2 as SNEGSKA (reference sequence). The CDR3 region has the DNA TGCAGTGCTTCGATATCGATTGGGGCTTTCTTT. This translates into CSASISIGAFF.

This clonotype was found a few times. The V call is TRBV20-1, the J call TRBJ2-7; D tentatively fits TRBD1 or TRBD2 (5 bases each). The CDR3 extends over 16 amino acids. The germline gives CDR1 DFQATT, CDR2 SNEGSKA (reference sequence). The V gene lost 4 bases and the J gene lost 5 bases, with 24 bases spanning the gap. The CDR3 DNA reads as TGCAGTGCTAATACTATGACTAAGGGGAACCCCCACGAGCAGTACTTC. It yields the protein CSANTMTKGNPHEQYF.

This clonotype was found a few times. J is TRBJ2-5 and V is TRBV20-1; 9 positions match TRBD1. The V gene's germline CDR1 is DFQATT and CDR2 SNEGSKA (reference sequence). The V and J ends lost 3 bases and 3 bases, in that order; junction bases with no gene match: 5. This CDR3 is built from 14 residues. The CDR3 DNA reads TGCAGTGCTAGTTCCGGGACAGGGAAAGAGACCCAGTACTTC. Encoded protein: CSASSGTGKETQYF.

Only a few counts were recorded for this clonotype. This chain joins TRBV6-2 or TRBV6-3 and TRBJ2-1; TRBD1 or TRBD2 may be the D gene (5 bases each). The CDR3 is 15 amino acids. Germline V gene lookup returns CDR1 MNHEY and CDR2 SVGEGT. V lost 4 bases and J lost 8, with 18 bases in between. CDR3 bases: TGTGCCAGCAGTTTTTTGGGCCTCCGGGGCGATGAGCAGTTCTTC. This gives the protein CASSFLGLRGDEQFF.

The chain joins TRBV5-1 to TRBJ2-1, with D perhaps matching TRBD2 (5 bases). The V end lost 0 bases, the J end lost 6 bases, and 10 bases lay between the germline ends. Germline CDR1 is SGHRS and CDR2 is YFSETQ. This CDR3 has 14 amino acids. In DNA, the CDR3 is TGCGCCAGCAGCTTGGGGGTCGGAGGCAATGAGCAGTTCTTC. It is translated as CASSLGVGGNEQFF.

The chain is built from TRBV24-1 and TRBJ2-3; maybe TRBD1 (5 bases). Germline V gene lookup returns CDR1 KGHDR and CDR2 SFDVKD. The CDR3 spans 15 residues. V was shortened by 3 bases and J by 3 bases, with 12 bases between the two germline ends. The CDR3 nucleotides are TGTGCCACCAGTGATCCAGGGAAGGCAACAGATACGCAGTATTTT. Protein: CATSDPGKATDTQYF.

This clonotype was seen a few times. CDR3 residues: CAISGTGSGTGELFF. DNA for the CDR3: TGTGCCATCAGTGGGACAGGCTCGGGAACCGGGGAGCTGTTTTTT. The genes are TRBV10-3 and TRBJ2-2; 7 bases fit TRBD1. Germline V CDR1 and CDR2: ENHRY, SYGVKD. Trimming cost V 4 bases and J 5 bases; bases outside gene matches: 7. The CDR3 contains 15 residues.

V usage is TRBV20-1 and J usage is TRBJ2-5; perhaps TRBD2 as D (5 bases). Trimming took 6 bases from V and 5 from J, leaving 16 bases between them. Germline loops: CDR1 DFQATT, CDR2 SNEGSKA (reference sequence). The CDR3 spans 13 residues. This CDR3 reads CSAPSIQRETQYF. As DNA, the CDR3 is TGCAGTGCCCCTTCGATACAGCGGGAGACCCAGTACTTC.